The present TCR beta chain was sequenced within a study of early T cells in non-severe SARS-CoV-2 infection. Study background: The study sequenced bulk RNA from unsorted whole blood, with chains unpaired. Study observations and caveats: Database matching using VDJdb favored anti-spike CD8 responses, with private and CD4 specificities left missing.

Germline CDR1 LGHNA, CDR2 YSLEER. The V end lost 0 bases, the J end lost 0 bases, and 10 bases lay between the germline ends. The CDR3 runs 16 residues. cDNA molecules, individually, were tagged with unique molecular identifiers. TCRdb fed the 5' RACE reads into MiXCR, producing one record per CDR3 protein. The repertoire holds about 26,000 distinct CDR3 sequences, with roughly 5.3% as singletons. This clonotype showed up just a few times. The antigen remains undetermined. This receptor was taken from an adult who was a healthcare worker with PCR-confirmed SARS-CoV-2 infection or an uninfected control (not recorded which). The sample was whole blood. The genes are TRBV4-3 and TRBJ2-3, with D possibly matching TRBD2 (6 bases). CDR3 bases: TGCGCCAGCAGCCAAGATTGGAGGGAGAGCACAGATACGCAGTATTTT. Protein product: CASSQDWRESTDTQYF.